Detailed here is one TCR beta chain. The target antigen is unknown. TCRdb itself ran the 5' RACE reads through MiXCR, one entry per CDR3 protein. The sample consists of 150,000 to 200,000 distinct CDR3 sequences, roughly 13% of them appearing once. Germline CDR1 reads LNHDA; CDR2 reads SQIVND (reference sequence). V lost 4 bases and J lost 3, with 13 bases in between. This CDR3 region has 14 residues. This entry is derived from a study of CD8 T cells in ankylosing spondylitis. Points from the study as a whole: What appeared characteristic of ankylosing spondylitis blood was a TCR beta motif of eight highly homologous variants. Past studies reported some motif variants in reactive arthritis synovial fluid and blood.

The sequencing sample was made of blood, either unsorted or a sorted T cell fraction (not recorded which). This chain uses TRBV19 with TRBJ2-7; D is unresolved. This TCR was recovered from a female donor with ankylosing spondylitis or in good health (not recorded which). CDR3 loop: CASSTLSGYYEQYF. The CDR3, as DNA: TGTGCCAGTAGTACCCTCTCAGGCTACTACGAGCAGTACTTC.